What follows describes a single T cell receptor beta chain. Its antigen is not identified. Just one base apart from a much larger clone, this may be a read error. This record comes from a study of T cells after yellow fever vaccination. From germline, CDR1 is SGHKS and CDR2 YYEKEE (reference sequence). The length of the CDR3 is 14 residues. Findings of the study overall: The appearance of a small share of clonotypes in both CD4 and CD8 compartments was observed. The booster response re-showed most primary clones: over 95% CD4, almost 90% CD8.

In making TCR cDNA, 5'RACE template switching added a universal primer site and UMIs to it. TCRdb redid the calling of the 5' RACE reads with MiXCR, one entry per CDR3 protein. This sample has about 50,000 distinct CDR3 sequences, with roughly 7.3% found just once. The input for sequencing was CD8+ T cells sorted from PBMCs, taken less than 18 days after the first yellow fever vaccination. The chain carries TRBV5-5 and TRBJ2-7; 7 nucleotides agree with TRBD1. This clonotype originated in a man between 18 and 35 years old who received the YFV17D yellow fever vaccine. The CDR3 DNA sequence: TGTGCCACCAGCTTTCGGGACAGATACTACGAGCAGTACTTC. This encodes CATSFRDRYYEQYF.